This T cell receptor beta chain is from a study of cytomegalovirus exposure and HLA in healthy donors. Trimming shortened V by 1 base and J by 6 bases, and 10 bases separated the two germline ends. CDR3 length: 14 residues. Germline CDR1 reads SGHTA; CDR2 reads FQGNSA. The PCR ran on 60 Vbeta and 13 Jbeta primers. TCRdb's table, derived via immunoSEQ multiplex PCR, lists solely in-frame clones and lacks some. Of 210,000 or so clones listed, around 88% are singletons. Sequenced input: PBMCs. This receptor was obtained from a woman aged 18-29 years in good health and CMV-seronegative. This chain connects TRBV7-2 to TRBJ2-1; a possible D gene is TRBD2 (5 bases). CDR3: CASSLGLSSNEQFF. Written as DNA, the CDR3 is TGTGCCAGCAGCTTAGGACTAAGTTCCAATGAGCAGTTCTTC. Full variable domain (outside the CDR3, taken from reference TRBV7-2 and TRBJ2-1): GAGVSQSPSNKVTEKGKDVELRCDPISGHTALYWYRQSLGQGLEFLIYFQGNSAPDKSGLPSDRFSAERTGGSVSTLTIQRTQQEDSAVYLCASSLGLSSNEQFFGPGTRLTVL.